Given below is one T cell receptor (beta chain) in context. From the RT-PCR reads, TCRdb called clonotypes with MiXCR, one entry per CDR3 protein. This repertoire shows about 830,000 distinct CDR3 sequences, around a sixth found once; its top ten account for roughly 10%. This record comes from a study of response to subunit inactivated influenza vaccine. V dropped 6 bases and J dropped 6; count of bases not matched to a gene: 7. CDR1 is DFQATT, CDR2 SNEGSKA, per germline (reference sequence). The length of the CDR3 is 14 residues. The sequences come from PBMCs from blood, collected 4 to 6 days after vaccination. The origin of this receptor is a man between 50 and 59 years old who received an inactivated influenza vaccine. The chain carries TRBV20-1 and TRBJ2-7, with 14 bases matching TRBD2. CDR3 sequence: CSATTGTSGGEQYF. The CDR3, as DNA: TGCAGTGCGACTACCGGGACTAGCGGGGGCGAGCAGTACTTC.